This entry features one T cell receptor beta chain sequence. Its antigen is unknown. Germline V gives CDR1 MNHEY, CDR2 SVGAGI. The J segment lost 4 bases and the V segment lost 6 bases, leaving 5 bases of the junction unmatched. CDR3 length: 13 residues. This record belongs to a study of T cell responses to AZD1222 COVID-19 vaccine. Study-wide results and limits: Close to half of all spike-specific TCRs reportedly target regions of the variants that are unmutated. In a largely white British group with more females than males, clonal diversity was possibly underestimated. Of the AZD1222 recipients, only 5 to 7 were seropositive at baseline. Spike-specific TCR breadth and depth both grew after two AZD1222 doses.

Here immunoSEQ multiplex PCR was the method, and the copy in TCRdb shows in-frame clones only, minus some. The table has approximately 140,000 clones, around 90% seen once. The source material was peripheral blood, sampled 28 days after the second dose of the MenACWY control vaccine. The clonotype was recovered from an adult who received the MenACWY meningococcal vaccine as a control. The V and J genes are TRBV6-5 and TRBJ1-2; 7 bases are shared with TRBD1. CDR3 in DNA: TGTGCCAGCAGAACAGGGGTCAGCTATGGCTACACCTTC. This gives the protein CASRTGVSYGYTF.